This T cell receptor (beta chain) came from a study of T-cell reconstitution after alpha-beta-depleted transplantation in children. Researchers prepared the TCRbeta library using unique molecular identifiers, the study reports. Each CDR3 protein is one row after TCRdb ran MiXCR on the PCR reads. The repertoire consists of 83,000 or so distinct CDR3 sequences, with roughly 8% occurring once and the leading ten covering approximately 7%. The V gene lost 8 bases and the J gene lost 3 bases, with 16 bases spanning the gap. Germline CDR1 and CDR2: SGHVS and FNYEAQ. This CDR3 has 14 amino acids. The receptor was isolated from a human donor who donated a stem cell graft to a child with congenital amegakaryocytic thrombocytopenia. Material: PBMCs from the stem cell graft donor, obtained from the stem cell graft. The V gene is TRBV7-6, the J gene TRBJ2-5; D tentatively reads TRBD1 or TRBD2 (5 bases each). The CDR3 protein is CASGTGTIKETQYF. DNA of the CDR3: TGTGCCAGCGGGACCGGGACCATCAAAGAGACCCAGTACTTC.